Here is one TCR beta chain with its context. This clonotype came up a few times. This clone's antigen is unknown. It has no much larger one-base neighbor in the sample; base qualities were not kept. The data are from a study of response to subunit inactivated influenza vaccine (dated by TCRdb to the late 2010s). Regarding the complete study: Deep quantitative profiling of the T cell receptor repertoire was used in the study to follow responses to a trivalent subunit inactivated influenza vaccine. Overall study outcomes, separate from this receptor: The authors proposed that each seasonal influenza vaccination may bring in only a limited number of new T cells.

The library was made by RT-PCR. Sequencing used an Illumina HiSeq 2500. TCRdb handled the public reads itself, with Q25 trimming in fastp and clone calling in MiXCR, and kept productive beta chains. Identical CDR3 protein sequences are pooled into one entry, listed with their most common genes and DNA. The sample records hundreds of thousands of distinct CDR3 sequences, approximately 15% of which are singletons. Together, the top ten hold around 7.3% of the sample. At the junction V is shortened by 3 bases and J by 5 bases; bases outside the gene matches: 2. The germline V gene encodes CDR1 MDHEN and CDR2 SYDVKM. The CDR3 has 14 amino acids, counting the end cysteine and phenylalanine. Left in the record is the CDR3 DNA by itself, 42 bases read in frame from the first base.

This chain is built from TRBV28 and TRBJ1-5, and 9 junction bases match TRBD1. Material: PBMCs from blood, obtained less than 15 days before vaccination. This receptor was obtained from a man aged 45 to 65 who received an inactivated influenza vaccine. Donor details come from another sample of the same person, matched by shared clones. The DNA sequence is as follows: TGTGCCAGCAGTTTCCGGGACAGGGATCAGCCCCAGCATTTT. The resulting protein is CASSFRDRDQPQHF.